The 9 T cell receptor beta chains presented below share a single source sample, sequenced in a study of T cells after yellow fever vaccination (dated by TCRdb to between 2019 and 2020). The treatment or condition label, read with the paper, signifies: live attenuated yellow fever vaccine strain. Preparation of the library involved 5' RACE. Sequencing was performed on an Illumina NovaSeq 6000. The public reads were reanalyzed by TCRdb: fastp trimming at Q25, MiXCR alignment, in-frame beta chains only. Rows are unified per CDR3 protein, each entry keeping the most common DNA and genes. The sample table holds 100,000 to 150,000 distinct CDR3 sequences, of which roughly 9% were seen once. The ten biggest clones cover 40% of the sample. The specimen comprised CD8+ T cells sorted from PBMCs, sampled on the day of the yellow fever booster vaccination. The receptor source for this set is a man aged 18 to 29 who received the YFV17D yellow fever vaccine.

This clonotype has at least ten counts. CDR3 coding DNA: TGTGCCAGCAGCGTAGTGGTTGACTATAATTCACCCCTCCACTTT. It specifies CASSVVVDYNSPLHF. The rearrangement links TRBV9 to TRBJ1-6; D call uncertain. V was trimmed by 0 bases and J by 3 bases, leaving 7 bases between them. The CDR3 consists of 15 residues. The germline CDR1 and CDR2 sequences are SGDLS and YYNGEE.

The chain has TRBV4-1 and TRBJ1-6, with a tentative D call TRBD1 (6 bases). The V end was cut by 3 bases, the J end by 0 bases, with 9 bases between. The CDR3 spans 16 residues. CDR1 is MGHRA, CDR2 YSYEKL, per germline. This chain's CDR3 is CASSHRGSSYNSPLHF. In nucleotides, the CDR3 is TGCGCCAGCAGCCACAGGGGTAGCTCCTATAATTCACCCCTCCACTTT.

The CDR3 DNA reads as TGTGCCAGCAGCCCCATTTGGCGGGCCACAGATACGCAGTATTTT. Amino acids: CASSPIWRATDTQYF. The rearrangement links TRBV7-2 to TRBJ2-3; tentative D call: TRBD2 (5 bases). Germline V gene data show CDR1 as SGHTA and CDR2 as FQGNSA. V lost 5 bases and J lost 2, with 14 bases in between. This CDR3 comprises 15 residues.

There are many counts of this clonotype. CDR3 sequence: CASVQKSGPNTGELFF. CDR3 coding DNA: TGTGCCAGTGTACAAAAGTCGGGGCCTAACACCGGGGAGCTGTTTTTT. The chain is built from TRBV19 and TRBJ2-2, with D perhaps assigned TRBD1 or TRBD2 (5 bases each). V dropped 8 bases and J dropped 2 bases, with 18 bases sitting between them. The CDR3 consists of 16 residues. Germline CDR1 is LNHDA and CDR2 is SQIVND (reference sequence).

V usage is TRBV3-1 and J usage is TRBJ2-3; 10 positions agree with TRBD2. J gave up 0 bases and V 4 bases, and 10 bases lay outside the gene matches. Germline assignment: CDR1 LGHDT and CDR2 YNNKEL (reference sequence). The CDR3 totals 18 residues. The CDR3 region is CASSLLRTSGTSTDTQYF. The CDR3 DNA reads as TGTGCCAGCAGCCTACTTAGGACTAGCGGAACTAGCACAGATACGCAGTATTTT.

The chain carries TRBV6-5 and TRBJ2-3; D is possibly TRBD1 (6 bases). CDR1 and CDR2 from the germline V gene are MNHEY and SVGAGI. V shed 6 bases and J shed 3 bases, with 13 bases lying between them. The CDR3 covers 14 residues. CDR3 DNA: TGTGCCAGCAGACACAACGGACAGACAGATACGCAGTATTTT. Amino acid sequence: CASRHNGQTDTQYF.

This clonotype has a count of ten or more. The gene calls are TRBV7-9 and TRBJ1-1; possibly TRBD1 for D (6 bases). Germline V gives CDR1 SEHNR, CDR2 FQNEAQ (reference sequence). The CDR3 loop spans 13 amino acids. With 5 bases removed from V and 3 bases from J, the gap between germline ends came to 10 bases. CDR3 loop: CASSPYRDTEAFF. Here the CDR3 DNA reads TGTGCCAGCAGCCCGTACAGGGACACTGAAGCTTTCTTT.

This clonotype came up a few times. This chain connects TRBV6-6 to TRBJ1-1; D might be TRBD1 (5 bases). In germline, CDR1 is MNHNY, CDR2 SVGAGI (reference sequence). The CDR3 has 15 residues. Trimming pared 2 bases from V and 0 bases from J, leaving 10 bases between. The CDR3 region is CASSYRVRVNTEAFF. The CDR3 DNA reads as TGTGCCAGCAGTTACAGGGTCAGGGTGAACACTGAAGCTTTCTTT.

In its sample, this clonotype was seen a few times. This sequence joins TRBV28 and TRBJ2-5; 8 bases map to TRBD1. CDR3 length: 15 residues. The germline V gene has CDR1 MDHEN and CDR2 SYDVKM. Losses at the gene ends were 5 bases for V and 4 bases for J; bases not matched to a gene: 9. The CDR3, as DNA: TGTGCCAGCAGTCTGGGACAGGTTAAGCGAGAGACCCAGTACTTC. Translated, it gives CASSLGQVKRETQYF.